This passage covers 20 T cell receptor beta chains from one sample sequenced in a study of beta chain features in type 1 diabetes. Expressed TCRB transcripts were sequenced, since all the RNA that had been isolated was reverse transcribed. The protocol was immunoSEQ multiplex PCR, while the TCRdb copy is restricted to in-frame clones and leaves out a portion. Seen here are hundreds of thousands of clones, 30% observed once, and the top ten hold about 0.065%. The sample was naive CD4+ T cells from blood. These receptors were collected from a man in his late teens or twenties in good health.

The chain employs TRBV5-6 and TRBJ2-1, with 9 bases lining up with TRBD2. Losses at the gene ends were 10 bases for V and 6 bases for J; bases not matched to a gene: 8. The CDR3 loop spans 13 amino acids. Germline V CDR1 and CDR2: SGHDT, YYEEEE. The CDR3 loop reads CAGKAAGGNEQFF. CDR3 coding DNA: TGTGCCGGGAAGGCAGCGGGAGGCAATGAGCAGTTCTTC.

The rearrangement uses TRBV9 and TRBJ1-5; TRBD1 matches 7 bases. The CDR3 loop spans 16 amino acids. The V gene end was trimmed by 4 bases and the J gene end by 7 bases; junction bases not matched to a gene: 14. CDR1 is SGDLS, CDR2 YYNGEE, per germline. The CDR3, as DNA: TGTGCCAGCAGCTCTTCGCACAGGGGAGCGGGACAGCCCCAGCATTTT. Amino acids: CASSSSHRGAGQPQHF. The full variable domain, rest sourced from reference TRBV9 and TRBJ1-5, is DSGVTQTPKHLITATGQRVTLRCSPRSGDLSVYWYQQSLDQGLQFLIQYYNGEERAKGNILERFSAQQFPDLHSELNLSSLELGDSALYFCASSSSHRGAGQPQHFGDGTRLSIL.

The V gene is TRBV9, the J gene TRBJ2-1, with D unresolved. The CDR3 has 14 amino acids. Germline values: CDR1 SGDLS, CDR2 YYNGEE. The V and J ends lost 4 bases and 9 bases respectively, with 17 bases between them. CDR3 sequence reads: CASSSTSRGGEQFF. CDR3 nucleotides: TGTGCCAGCAGCTCCACATCTAGAGGTGGTGAGCAGTTCTTC.

This clone was counted only a few times. V gene TRBV29-1 combines with J gene TRBJ2-7, with TRBD1 matching 9 bases. The CDR3 has 13 amino acids. Germline V gene sequence: CDR1 SQVTM, CDR2 ANQGSEA. J lost 5 bases, V lost 6 bases, and 8 bases had no gene match. The CDR3 reads CSVAQGAVNEQYF. The CDR3 coding sequence is TGCAGCGTGGCACAGGGGGCGGTCAACGAGCAGTACTTC.

This chain joins TRBV23-1 and TRBJ2-7; 8 bases line up with TRBD1. TRBV23-1 falls under the ORF class, with uncertain function. The CDR3 is 13 amino acids. J gave up 3 bases and V 4 bases, and 2 bases lay outside the gene matches. CDR3 DNA: TGCGCCAGCAGTCCGGGACAGGACTACGAGCAGTACTTC. Translated: CASSPGQDYEQYF.

This clone was detected only a few times. The genes are TRBV5-6 and TRBJ2-1, with a possible D match to TRBD2 (6 bases). The V end was cut by 4 bases, the J end by 7 bases, with 15 bases between. Germline CDR1 is SGHDT and CDR2 is YYEEEE. This CDR3 comprises 14 residues. CDR3 protein: CASSQGGTWNEQFF. In DNA form, the CDR3 reads TGTGCCAGCAGCCAGGGAGGAACTTGGAATGAGCAGTTCTTC.

The CDR3 reads CASSAGRDTQYF. The DNA for the CDR3 is TGTGCCAGCAGCGCGGGGAGGGATACGCAGTATTTT. This chain connects TRBV7-2 to TRBJ2-3; D may be TRBD2 (6 bases). CDR1 is SGHTA and CDR2 is FQGNSA in the germline V gene. V was shortened by 5 bases and J by 6 bases, with 9 bases between the two germline ends. CDR3 length equals 12 residues.

The table lists this clone with a few counts. The chain recombines TRBV5-1 with TRBJ2-1; D gene ambiguous. The CDR3 is 13 amino acids. Trimming shortened V by 4 bases and J by 4 bases, and 9 bases separated the two germline ends. Per the germline V gene, CDR1 is SGHRS and CDR2 is YFSETQ. CDR3 residues: CASSLTEYNEQFF. CDR3 sequence (DNA): TGCGCCAGCAGCCTAACCGAGTACAATGAGCAGTTCTTC.

This clone has more than one count but fewer than ten. J is TRBJ2-1 and V is TRBV7-6; 11 bases line up with TRBD2. Germline-derived CDR1 and CDR2 are SGHVS and FNYEAQ. This CDR3 has 14 residues. V was clipped by 3 bases and J by 8 bases; unmatched bases: 3. The CDR3 sequence is CASSFTSGSHEQFF. As DNA, the CDR3 is TGTGCCAGCAGCTTTACTAGCGGGAGCCATGAGCAGTTCTTC.

The chain uses TRBV5-4 and TRBJ2-7; 7 nucleotides agree with TRBD1. The V gene's germline CDR1 is SGHNT and CDR2 YYREEE (reference sequence). This CDR3 region has 13 residues. V trimming: 4 bases; J trimming: 3 bases; junction bases outside the gene matches: 4. The CDR3 bases are TGTGCCAGCAGCACGGCAGGGGGCTACGAGCAGTACTTC. Translation gives CASSTAGGYEQYF.

This clone was observed a few times. The chain links TRBV2 to TRBJ1-2, with a tentative D call TRBD1 (6 bases). Trimming cost V 2 bases and J 4 bases, with 14 bases left between them. The CDR3 sequence is 15 residues long. Germline V CDR1 and CDR2: SNHLY, FYNNEI. CDR3 loop: CASSENTGTIYGYTF. The CDR3 DNA reads as TGTGCCAGCAGTGAAAATACCGGGACAATCTATGGCTACACCTTC. Supplemented by reference TRBV2 and TRBJ1-2, the full variable domain reads EPEVTQTPSHQVTQMGQEVILRCVPISNHLYFYWYRQILGQKVEFLVSFYNNEISEKSEIFDDQFSVERPDGSNFTLKIRSTKLEDSAMYFCASSENTGTIYGYTFGSGTRLTVV.

This chain joins TRBV25-1 and TRBJ2-5, with 7 bases that match TRBD1. This CDR3 region has 18 residues. The germline gives CDR1 MGHDK, CDR2 SYGVNS. The V segment lost 7 bases and the J segment 1 base; nucleotides outside the gene matches: 18. CDR3 coding DNA: TGTGCCAGCACCAAACCCACCCCCGGGACAGATAGCCAAGAGACCCAGTACTTC. This encodes CASTKPTPGTDSQETQYF. Filled out from reference TRBV25-1 and TRBJ2-5, the complete variable domain reads EADIYQTPRYLVIGTGKKITLECSQTMGHDKMYWYQQDPGMELHLIHYSYGVNSTEKGDLSSESTVSRIRTEHFPLTLESARPSHTSQYLCASTKPTPGTDSQETQYFGPGTRLLVL.

The chain links TRBV29-1 to TRBJ1-3; D is unresolved. With 4 bases removed from V and 0 bases from J, the gap between germline ends came to 13 bases. The CDR3 sequence is 15 residues long. CDR1 is SQVTM, CDR2 ANQGSEA, per germline. In DNA form, the CDR3 reads TGCAGCGTTGGGGTAGGAGCGAGCTCTGGAAACACCATATATTTT. Its protein is CSVGVGASSGNTIYF.

The chain recombines TRBV20-1 with TRBJ2-5, with D perhaps TRBD2 (5 bases). CDR1 and CDR2 (germline): DFQATT, SNEGSKA (reference sequence). V gave up 1 base and J gave up 6 bases, with 6 bases separating them. The CDR3 has 11 amino acids. Here the CDR3 reads CSARGGQTQYF. Written as DNA, the CDR3 is TGCAGTGCTAGAGGAGGGCAGACCCAGTACTTC.

The V call is TRBV15, the J call TRBJ2-1; D is ambiguous. The germline gives CDR1 LNHNV, CDR2 YYDKDF (reference sequence). The CDR3 covers 14 residues. V lost 1 base, J lost 3 bases, and 7 bases lay in between. CDR3 sequence reads: CATSRVHSYNEQFF. As DNA, the CDR3 is TGTGCCACCAGCAGAGTGCACAGCTACAATGAGCAGTTCTTC.

The rearrangement links TRBV30 to TRBJ1-1; TRBD1 aligns across 7 bases. The V gene's germline CDR1 is GTSNPN and CDR2 SVGIG (reference sequence). The trim removed 5 bases at V and 4 bases at J, leaving 4 bases unmatched. The CDR3 is made up of 12 amino acids. CDR3 amino acids: CAWAGQLTEAFF. In nucleotides, the CDR3 is TGTGCCTGGGCGGGACAGCTCACTGAAGCTTTCTTT.

The V call is TRBV28, the J call TRBJ2-5; no clear D gene. CDR3 length equals 11 residues. Trimming left V 6 bases short and J 5 bases short, with 7 bases between. The V gene's germline CDR1 is MDHEN and CDR2 SYDVKM. DNA for the CDR3: TGTGCCAGCAGCGCAAGGGAGACCCAGTACTTC. Translation: CASSARETQYF.

This clone was seen more than once but under ten times. The chain is built from TRBV2 and TRBJ2-1; 8 bases agree with TRBD1. The CDR3 covers 17 residues. Germline trimming cut 7 bases from V and 4 bases from J; bases unmatched to any gene: 15. Germline V gives CDR1 SNHLY, CDR2 FYNNEI. The CDR3: CASTSDRGLIGYNEQFF. The CDR3 DNA is TGTGCCAGCACCTCAGACAGGGGTCTTATCGGGTACAATGAGCAGTTCTTC. Supplemented by reference TRBV2 and TRBJ2-1, the full variable domain reads EPEVTQTPSHQVTQMGQEVILRCVPISNHLYFYWYRQILGQKVEFLVSFYNNEISEKSEIFDDQFSVERPDGSNFTLKIRSTKLEDSAMYFCASTSDRGLIGYNEQFFGPGTRLTVL.

V and J are TRBV28 and TRBJ2-7, with a tentative D call TRBD2 (6 bases). V lost 8 bases to trimming and J lost 3 bases, with 14 bases between them. The CDR3 has 13 amino acids. The germline CDR1 and CDR2 sequences are MDHEN and SYDVKM. The chain's CDR3 is CASWSGDLYEQYF. DNA of the CDR3: TGTGCCAGCTGGTCGGGGGATCTCTACGAGCAGTACTTC.

In regard to this clone: Other DNA sequences in the same sample also yield this CDR3. This chain connects TRBV5-4 to TRBJ2-5, with D perhaps TRBD1 (5 bases). V lost 0 bases and J 5 bases, leaving 11 bases between the germline ends. Germline values: CDR1 SGHNT, CDR2 YYREEE (reference sequence). CDR3 length equals 14 residues. In nucleotides, the CDR3 is TGTGCCAGCAGCTTGGGGCAGGGCCAGGAGACCCAGTACTTC. Its protein is CASSLGQGQETQYF.